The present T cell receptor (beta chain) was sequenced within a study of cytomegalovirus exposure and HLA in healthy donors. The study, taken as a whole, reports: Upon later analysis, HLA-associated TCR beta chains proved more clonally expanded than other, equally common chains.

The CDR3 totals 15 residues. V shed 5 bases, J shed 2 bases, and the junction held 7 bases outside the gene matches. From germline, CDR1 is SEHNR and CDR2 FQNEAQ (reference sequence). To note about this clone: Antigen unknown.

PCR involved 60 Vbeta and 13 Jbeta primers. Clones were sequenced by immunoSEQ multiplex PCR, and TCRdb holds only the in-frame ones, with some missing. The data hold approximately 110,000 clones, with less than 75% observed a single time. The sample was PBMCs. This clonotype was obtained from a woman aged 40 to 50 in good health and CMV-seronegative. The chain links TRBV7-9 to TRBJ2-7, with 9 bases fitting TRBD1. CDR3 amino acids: CASSPYGTGPYEQYF. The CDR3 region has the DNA TGTGCCAGCAGCCCATATGGGACAGGGCCCTACGAGCAGTACTTC. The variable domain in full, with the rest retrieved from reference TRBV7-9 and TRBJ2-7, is DTGVSQNPRHKITKRGQNVTFRCDPISEHNRLYWYRQTLGQGPEFLTYFQNEAQLEKSRLLSDRFSAERPKGSFSTLEIQRTEQGDSAMYLCASSPYGTGPYEQYFGPGTRLTVT.